The 14 T cell receptor beta chains in this list originate from one sample, sequenced in a study of blood T cell repertoires in COVID-19. TCRdb's copy holds only in-frame clones and misses some; the assay was immunoSEQ multiplex PCR. The table records about 70,000 clones, 75% to 90% of them present only once. The sequencing sample was made of peripheral blood. The receptors originated from a human donor in a cohort sampled during active COVID-19.

This clone has more than one count but fewer than ten. This chain connects TRBV24-1 to TRBJ2-3, with TRBD1 matching 9 bases. Germline CDR1 reads KGHDR; CDR2 reads SFDVKD. V lost 2 bases and J lost 3; bases outside the gene matches: 5. The CDR3 sequence is 16 residues long. Here the CDR3 DNA reads TGTGCCACCAGTGATTCGGACAGGGGAAGGACAGATACGCAGTATTTT. Amino acids: CATSDSDRGRTDTQYF.

The rearrangement links TRBV21-1 to TRBJ1-4; TRBD1 was called by the table and not checked on the DNA. TRBV21-1 is designated a pseudogene. This CDR3 is built from 13 residues. The CDR3 is CASSEQGSEKLFF. CDR3 nucleotides: TGTGCCAGCAGCGAACAGGGTAGTGAAAAACTGTTTTTT.

Of note for this clone: This CDR3 is also generated by other DNA sequences in the sample. The chain is built from TRBV5-6 and TRBJ2-7, with 8 bases aligning to TRBD1. CDR1 SGHDT and CDR2 YYEEEE come from the germline V gene. The trim removed 4 bases at V and 3 bases at J, leaving 6 bases unmatched. This CDR3 contains 14 residues. In DNA, the CDR3 is TGTGCCAGCAGCCTGCGGACAGGGCGCTACGAGCAGTACTTC. Translation: CASSLRTGRYEQYF.

This chain connects TRBV2 to TRBJ2-3, with D maybe TRBD2 (6 bases). In germline, CDR1 is SNHLY, CDR2 FYNNEI. V lost 5 bases to trimming and J lost 6 bases, with 15 bases between them. The CDR3 has 14 amino acids. The CDR3 protein is CASSKGLPEDTQYF. The CDR3 coding sequence is TGTGCCAGCAGTAAGGGACTCCCGGAGGATACGCAGTATTTT.

The V and J genes are TRBV11-3 and TRBJ2-7; TRBD1 aligns across 8 bases. J was trimmed by 1 base and V by 5 bases; bases with no gene match: 7. This CDR3 spans 15 amino acids. The germline CDR1 and CDR2 sequences are SGHNT and YENEEA. CDR3 protein: CASSPGQGRSYEQYF. The CDR3 DNA follows: TGTGCCAGCAGCCCCGGACAGGGACGGTCCTACGAGCAGTACTTC. The full variable domain, with the rest looked up from reference TRBV11-3 and TRBJ2-7, is EAGVVQSPRYKIIEKKQPVAFWCNPISGHNTLYWYLQNLGQGPELLIRYENEEAVDDSQLPKDRFSAERLKGVDSTLKIQPAELGDSAVYLCASSPGQGRSYEQYFGPGTRLTVT.

This clone has a single count. The V and J genes are TRBV7-2 and TRBJ2-5, with a tentative D call TRBD2 (6 bases). Trimming removed 0 bases from V and 5 bases from J, with 13 bases in between. CDR1 is SGHTA, CDR2 FQGNSA, per germline. The CDR3 runs 15 residues. For the CDR3, the DNA is TGTGCCAGCAGCTTAGCTGCGGGGTATGCGGAGACCCAGTACTTC. Protein: CASSLAAGYAETQYF.

The rearrangement links TRBV3-1 (or the pseudogene TRBV3-2) to TRBJ1-5; perhaps TRBD1 as D (6 bases). The CDR3 covers 14 residues. V was pared by 8 bases and J by 4 bases, with 15 bases between. From germline, CDR1 is LGHDT and CDR2 YNNKEL (reference sequence). The CDR3: CASGNTGMNQPQHF. The CDR3 bases are TGTGCCAGCGGCAATACAGGGATGAATCAGCCCCAGCATTTT.

The CDR3 sequence is CASSSQGYEQYF. For the CDR3, the DNA is TGTGCCAGCAGCTCACAGGGGTACGAGCAGTACTTC. The rearrangement links TRBV11-2 to TRBJ2-7; 7 bases are a match to TRBD1. The length of the CDR3 is 12 residues. CDR1 is SGHAT and CDR2 is FQNNGV in the germline V gene. Losses at the gene ends were 4 bases for V and 4 bases for J; bases not matched to a gene: 1.

This chain joins TRBV9 and TRBJ1-3; D is unclear. Trimming cost V 3 bases and J 4 bases, with 11 bases left between them. Germline CDR1 SGDLS, CDR2 YYNGEE. The length of the CDR3 is 14 residues. The CDR3 region is CASSGASVGNTIYF. Here the CDR3 DNA reads TGTGCCAGCAGCGGGGCCTCAGTAGGAAACACCATATATTTT.

The CDR3 sequence is CASSVQEDSEQYF. Written as DNA, the CDR3 is TGTGCCAGCAGCGTTCAGGAGGACAGCGAGCAGTACTTC. V usage is TRBV12-3 or TRBV12-4 and J usage is TRBJ2-7; a possible D gene is TRBD1 (6 bases). This CDR3 comprises 13 residues. V lost 6 bases and J 6 bases, leaving 15 bases between the germline ends.

This chain joins TRBV4-1 and TRBJ1-2, with TRBD1 matching 10 bases. The CDR3 length is 13 residues. The ends lost 5 bases at V and 8 bases at J; junction bases unmatched: 5. Germline V lookup: CDR1 MGHRA, CDR2 YSYEKL. The CDR3 protein is CASSGTGAWGYTF. Written as DNA, the CDR3 is TGCGCCAGCAGCGGGACAGGGGCGTGGGGCTACACCTTC.

The J gene is TRBJ1-2, the V gene TRBV5-4; TRBD1 aligns across 11 bases. The V segment lost 3 bases and the J segment 5 bases; nucleotides outside the gene matches: 3. CDR3 size: 14 residues. Germline V lookup: CDR1 SGHNT, CDR2 YYREEE (reference sequence). Here the CDR3 DNA reads TGTGCCAGCAGCTCGGGACAGGGGGTATATGGCTACACCTTC. Translated, it gives CASSSGQGVYGYTF.

The chain is built from TRBV3-1 (or the pseudogene TRBV3-2) and TRBJ2-5, with 8 bases aligning to TRBD1. V lost 4 bases, J lost 4 bases, and 5 bases stayed unmatched. CDR1 LGHDT and CDR2 YNNKEL come from the germline V gene (reference sequence). The CDR3 covers 14 residues. For the CDR3, the DNA is TGTGCCAGCAGCCTCAGGGGGCAGGCAGAGACCCAGTACTTC. This codes for CASSLRGQAETQYF.

This clone was recorded once. This CDR3 is CASSLEGNTEAFF. The CDR3 bases are TGTGCCAGCAGCTTAGAGGGAAACACTGAAGCTTTCTTT. The chain joins TRBV7-3 to TRBJ1-1; D is ambiguous. V was cut by 2 bases and J by 2 bases, with 6 bases left in between. The CDR3 sequence is 13 residues long. Germline V CDR1 and CDR2: SGHTA, FQGTGA.